These 16 T cell receptor beta chains came from one sample sequenced in a study of blood T cell repertoires in COVID-19. Method: immunoSEQ multiplex PCR; TCRdb's copy keeps in-frame clones and lacks some. Here the sample spans 150,000 to 200,000 clones, about 80% being singletons. The sequencing input was peripheral blood. The source of these receptors is a human donor with acute or convalescent COVID-19. The donor label of this sample is uncertain.

J is TRBJ2-7 and V is TRBV6-5, with TRBD2 identical over 10 bases. The length of the CDR3 is 16 residues. The trim removed 2 bases at V and 5 bases at J, leaving 9 bases unmatched. Per the germline V gene, CDR1 is MNHEY and CDR2 is SVGAGI. The CDR3 sequence: CASSYRPGLAIHEQYF. In DNA form, the CDR3 reads TGTGCCAGCAGTTACCGCCCGGGACTAGCGATTCACGAGCAGTACTTC.

This rearrangement joins TRBV5-1 to TRBJ2-1; 11 bases fit TRBD2. CDR1 SGHRS and CDR2 YFSETQ come from the germline V gene. The CDR3 is made up of 15 amino acids. V gave up 6 bases and J gave up 4 bases; unmatched junction bases: 6. The CDR3 coding sequence is TGCGCCAGCAAAGTCGGGACTAGCGGTTACAATGAGCAGTTCTTC. This encodes CASKVGTSGYNEQFF.

The chain carries TRBV11-1 and TRBJ2-1, with 8 nucleotides matching TRBD2. Germline trimming cut 2 bases from V and 4 bases from J; bases unmatched to any gene: 7. Germline V gene lookup returns CDR1 SGHAT and CDR2 FQDESV (reference sequence). The CDR3 length is 16 residues. DNA for the CDR3: TGTGCCAGCAGCTTAATAGCGGGAACTCTTTACAATGAGCAGTTCTTC. This gives the protein CASSLIAGTLYNEQFF.

J is TRBJ2-1 and V is TRBV7-2; D is perhaps TRBD1 (6 bases). The germline V and J ends were trimmed by 6 bases and 5 bases, with 20 bases remaining between them. The CDR3 has 16 residues. Germline assignment: CDR1 SGHTA and CDR2 FQGNSA. CDR3 sequence reads: CASSPTRDIGNNEQFF. In DNA form, the CDR3 reads TGTGCCAGCAGTCCTACCCGGGACATAGGGAACAATGAGCAGTTCTTC.

This sequence joins TRBV19 and TRBJ2-5, with D possibly being TRBD1 (5 bases). Per the germline V gene, CDR1 is LNHDA and CDR2 is SQIVND (reference sequence). This CDR3 is built from 16 residues. Trimming shortened V by 3 bases and J by 2 bases, and 16 bases separated the two germline ends. The CDR3 loop reads CASSIWGGGEQETQYF. The DNA of the CDR3 is TGTGCCAGTAGTATTTGGGGCGGCGGTGAGCAAGAGACCCAGTACTTC.

The V and J genes are TRBV14 and TRBJ1-5, with TRBD1 as a possible D gene (6 bases). Germline assignment: CDR1 SGHDN and CDR2 FVKESK. This CDR3 has 15 amino acids. The ends were cut back, 4 bases at V and 5 bases at J, with 15 bases in the middle. In nucleotides, the CDR3 is TGTGCCAGCAGCCTTCCAGGGGTTGGAGATCAGCCCCAGCATTTT. Translated, it gives CASSLPGVGDQPQHF.

About this clone: Relative to the germline gene, one junction end is altered; a read error may explain this. V usage is TRBV2 and J usage is TRBJ1-1, with TRBD1 matching over 9 bases. The CDR3 has 15 residues. The V gene's germline CDR1 is SNHLY and CDR2 FYNNEI. CDR3 in DNA: TGTGCCAGCACTGAAGGGACAGGGAGTTACACTGAAGCTTTCTTT. It yields the protein CASTEGTGSYTEAFF.

In its sample, this clone was seen many times. The chain recombines TRBV6-2 or TRBV6-3 with TRBJ2-7; D is possibly TRBD2 (5 bases). CDR1 is MNHEY, CDR2 SVGEGT, per germline. Deletions cut 5 bases from V and 3 bases from J, with 8 bases between. The CDR3 consists of 12 residues. CDR3 region: CASSKADYEQYF. The CDR3 region has the DNA TGTGCCAGCAGTAAAGCGGACTACGAGCAGTACTTC.

The V call is TRBV5-1, the J call TRBJ2-7; no firm D call. CDR3 size: 18 residues. V was clipped by 1 base and J by 0 bases, with 20 bases between them. Germline V gene data show CDR1 as SGHRS and CDR2 as YFSETQ. The chain's CDR3 is CASSLRPGSAVVSYEQYF. The CDR3 DNA reads TGCGCCAGCAGCTTGAGACCGGGTTCGGCAGTAGTCTCCTACGAGCAGTACTTC.

V is TRBV9 and J is TRBJ2-1; 11 nucleotides match TRBD2. The CDR3 runs 14 residues. Germline V lookup: CDR1 SGDLS, CDR2 YYNGEE. V gave up 3 bases and J gave up 6 bases; unmatched junction bases: 2. In DNA form, the CDR3 reads TGTGCCAGCAGCGGACTAGCGGGGCTCAATGAGCAGTTCTTC. Translating gives CASSGLAGLNEQFF.

The CDR3 region has the DNA TGTGCCAGTAGTAGGGGCAGGGTAGACAATCAGCCCCAGCATTTT. This translates into CASSRGRVDNQPQHF. This chain uses TRBV19 with TRBJ1-5; a possible D gene is TRBD1 (5 bases). This CDR3 has 15 residues. Per the germline V gene, CDR1 is LNHDA and CDR2 is SQIVND (reference sequence). The V and J ends lost 4 bases and 3 bases respectively, with 13 bases between them.

V gene TRBV28 combines with J gene TRBJ1-2; 9 nucleotides agree with TRBD1. The V segment lost 7 bases and the J segment 7 bases; nucleotides outside the gene matches: 4. In germline, CDR1 is MDHEN, CDR2 SYDVKM. The CDR3 covers 12 residues. The CDR3 sequence: CASTRDRAGYTF. As DNA, the CDR3 is TGTGCCAGCACTAGGGACAGGGCTGGCTACACCTTC.

The chain has TRBV19 and TRBJ1-6; the match to TRBD1 covers 11 bases. Germline V gives CDR1 LNHDA, CDR2 SQIVND (reference sequence). This CDR3 is 16 amino acids long. V was clipped by 5 bases and J by 10 bases; unmatched bases: 10. The CDR3 is CASSPTWTGGRSPLHF. The CDR3 DNA reads as TGTGCCAGTAGTCCGACATGGACAGGGGGCAGGTCACCCCTCCACTTT.

The chain combines TRBV5-5 with TRBJ2-5, with TRBD1 identical over 10 bases. This CDR3 comprises 14 residues. Germline values: CDR1 SGHKS, CDR2 YYEKEE (reference sequence). Trimming cost V 5 bases and J 5 bases; bases outside gene matches: 6. The chain's CDR3 is CASSFDRGRETQYF. CDR3 bases: TGTGCCAGCAGTTTTGACAGGGGGCGGGAGACCCAGTACTTC.

The genes are TRBV2 and TRBJ1-1; tentative D call: TRBD1 (5 bases). There are 13 residues in the CDR3. The V end was cut by 3 bases, the J end by 8 bases, with 13 bases between. Germline CDR1 SNHLY, CDR2 FYNNEI. In nucleotides, the CDR3 is TGTGCCAGCAGTGAGGGCAGGGAAGGCGAAGCTTTCTTT. The encoded protein is CASSEGREGEAFF.

The rearrangement uses TRBV27 and TRBJ1-6; TRBD1 might be the D (6 bases). This CDR3 has 15 residues. Trimming took off 0 bases at V and 8 bases at J, with 11 bases between the two ends. The germline CDR1 and CDR2 sequences are MNHEY and SMNVEV (reference sequence). The chain's CDR3 is CASSLSGGAYSPLHF. Here the CDR3 DNA reads TGTGCCAGCAGTTTATCGGGGGGGGCATATTCACCCCTCCACTTT.